The sequence of this T cell receptor (beta chain) was determined in a study of blood T cell repertoires in COVID-19 (TCRdb year 2020). As for the study more broadly: Samples covering the acute and convalescent phases of COVID-19 were provided by collaborators in the United States, Italy and Spain. The prospective study material was composed of cDNA or gDNA derived from T cells, B-cell-depleted T cells, or PBMCs. Nearly every sample came with metadata listing a de-identified subject ID, COVID-19 status, age in years and sex. Where HLA class I and class II types were available, the types were taken from metadata supplied by the sample provider, not from assay-based typing. Samples were obtained from the ongoing ImmuneRACE study (first 160 participants) and from 1,000 to 1,500 subjects provided by 6 global collaborators. Deeply sampled blood TCRbeta repertoires from subjects exposed to, actively infected with, or recovered from COVID-19 were included in the dataset. The repertoires were released in a freely available public database intended as a resource for research on the immune response to SARS-CoV-2.

This clone showed up just once. Its binding antigen is unknown. No much larger clone exists at a distance of one base, and base qualities are not known. In Seattle, one collaborating source enrolled patients while the infection was active and tracked those patients longitudinally over the course of disease. Each collaborating institution followed its own protocols to collect whole blood in K2EDTA tubes. Collaborator samples were shipped for TCRbeta analysis as frozen whole blood, isolated PBMCs, or DNA extracted from either sample type. CDR1 and CDR2, looked up from the germline V gene, are SGHDN and FVKESK. The V end gives up 2 bases and the J end 4 bases, leaving 10 bases in the junction not matched to a gene. There are 16 amino acids in the CDR3, from cysteine to phenylalanine inclusive. Of all the DNA, just the CDR3 is kept, 48 bases in frame from base 1. The immunoSEQ Assay, a bias-controlled multiplex PCR, was used to amplify TCRbeta CDR3 regions from genomic DNA. The paper's data handling went like this. The number of nucleated cells in each sample was estimated from the amplification of reference gene primers within the assay. To quantify the absolute abundance of each unique TCRbeta CDR3 rearrangement, sequence reads were collapsed and filtered. For each sample, productive Simpson clonality was calculated as the square root of Simpson's diversity index over productive rearrangements. TCRdb retrieved this table from immuneACCESS and kept in-frame rearrangements only. Not all clones are present; in checked studies, unresolved V genes account for under half, and no reason is known for the remainder. That table is the source of V, J and clone size, and D and trimming were worked out from the DNA. The sample profile shows 250,000 to 350,000 clones; 90% of them were found once. The leading ten clones occupy about 6% of the sample.

What the work shows at the level of the full study, not this receptor alone: Clinical and demographic metadata were provided uncurated, with the amount varying by source and participant.

The chain uses TRBV14 and TRBJ1-2; the central 7 bases match TRBD1. This sequence was found in a woman aged 50 to 65 with COVID-19, enrolled during active disease. Sequenced input: peripheral blood. The DNA sequence reads TGTGCCAGCAGCCAACTTACAGGGGCCCCCGTCTATGGCTACACCTTC. It translates as CASSQLTGAPVYGYTF.